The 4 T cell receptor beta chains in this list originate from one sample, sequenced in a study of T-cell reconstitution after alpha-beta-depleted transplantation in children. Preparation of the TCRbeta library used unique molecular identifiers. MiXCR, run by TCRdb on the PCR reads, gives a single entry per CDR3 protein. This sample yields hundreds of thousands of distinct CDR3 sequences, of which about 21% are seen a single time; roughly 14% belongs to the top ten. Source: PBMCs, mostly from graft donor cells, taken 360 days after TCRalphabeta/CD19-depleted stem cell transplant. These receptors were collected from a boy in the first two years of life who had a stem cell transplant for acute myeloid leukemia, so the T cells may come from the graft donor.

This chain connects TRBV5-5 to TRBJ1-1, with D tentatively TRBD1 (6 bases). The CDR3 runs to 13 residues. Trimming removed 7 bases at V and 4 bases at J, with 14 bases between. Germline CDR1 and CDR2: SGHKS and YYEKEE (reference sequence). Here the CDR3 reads CASGHREVTEAFF. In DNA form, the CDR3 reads TGTGCCAGCGGACACAGGGAGGTCACTGAAGCTTTCTTT.

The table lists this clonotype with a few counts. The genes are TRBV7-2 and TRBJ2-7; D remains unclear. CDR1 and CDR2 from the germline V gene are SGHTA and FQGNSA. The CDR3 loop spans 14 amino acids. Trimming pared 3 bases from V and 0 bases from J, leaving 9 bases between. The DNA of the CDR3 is TGTGCCAGCAGCTTTAGTCAGGACTCCTACGAGCAGTACTTC. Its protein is CASSFSQDSYEQYF.

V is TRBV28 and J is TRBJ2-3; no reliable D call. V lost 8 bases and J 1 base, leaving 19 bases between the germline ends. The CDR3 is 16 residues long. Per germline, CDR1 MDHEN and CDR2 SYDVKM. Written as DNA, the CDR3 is TGTGCCAGCCCCCCTTGGCCCAGGATAGGCACAGATACGCAGTATTTT. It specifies CASPPWPRIGTDTQYF.

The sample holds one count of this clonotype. The CDR3 here is CASSLWDRENRELFF. The CDR3 DNA reads as TGTGCCAGCAGTTTATGGGACAGGGAAAATCGGGAGCTGTTTTTT. V is TRBV28 and J is TRBJ2-2, with 8 bases aligning to TRBD1. Germline trimming cut 0 bases from V and 9 bases from J; bases unmatched to any gene: 6. CDR1 is MDHEN, CDR2 SYDVKM, per germline. The CDR3 runs to 15 residues.